This TCR beta chain was recorded in a study of type 1 and type 2 diabetes patients. Across the study: Donors were type 1 diabetes, type 2 diabetes, or nondiabetic controls.

Study-level results: Some T1D-only expanded clones might appear in more T2D or control samples.

PCR was run on genomic DNA. A primer set of 30 forward and 13 reverse primers amplified the CDR3. One entry per CDR3 protein, called by TCRdb with MiXCR from the multiplex PCR reads. The table shows a few hundred thousand distinct CDR3 sequences, with over 45% occurring only once. This clonotype was detected a few times. Its antigen is not identified. Diabetic patients met standard criteria for type 1 or type 2 diabetes. V lost 3 bases and J lost 6, with 12 bases in between. CDR1 and CDR2 from the germline V gene are SEHNR and FQNEAQ (reference sequence). This CDR3 comprises 15 residues. The source is a man between 18 and 35 years old with type 2 diabetes. The chain is built from TRBV7-9 and TRBJ1-6; D is possibly TRBD1 (5 bases). The material sequenced was peripheral blood mononuclear cells (PBMCs). Here the CDR3 reads CASSLALGPNSPLHF. The CDR3 nucleotides read TGTGCCAGCAGCTTGGCCTTGGGACCTAATTCACCCCTCCACTTT.